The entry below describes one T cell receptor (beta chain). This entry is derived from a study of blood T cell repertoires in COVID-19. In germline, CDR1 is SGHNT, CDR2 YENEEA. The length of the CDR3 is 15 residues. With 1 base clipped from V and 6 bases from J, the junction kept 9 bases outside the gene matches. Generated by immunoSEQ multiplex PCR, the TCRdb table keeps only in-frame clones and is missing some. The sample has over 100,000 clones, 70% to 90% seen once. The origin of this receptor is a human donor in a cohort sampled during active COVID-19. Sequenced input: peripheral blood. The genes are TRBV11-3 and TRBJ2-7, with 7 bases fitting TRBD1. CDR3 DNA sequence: TGTGCCAGCAGCTTAGTAGGGGGACAGCAAACCGAGCAGTACTTC. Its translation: CASSLVGGQQTEQYF.